The T cell receptor beta chain described here comes from a study of early T cells in non-severe SARS-CoV-2 infection. About the study: The study sequenced bulk RNA from unsorted whole blood, with chains unpaired. Points from the study as a whole: VDJdb matching skewed toward anti-spike CD8 responses, missing private and CD4 specificities.

There are many counts of this clonotype. Its antigen is not identified. Looked up from germline, CDR1 is SQVTM and CDR2 is ANQGSEA. This CDR3 spans 13 amino acids. With 4 bases removed from V and 3 bases from J, the gap between germline ends came to 11 bases. The TCR library protocol attached unique molecular identifiers to the individual cDNA molecules. TCRdb reanalysed the 5' RACE reads using MiXCR and keeps one entry per CDR3 protein. The sample includes tens of thousands of distinct CDR3 sequences, more than 13% of them seen just once. This clonotype was obtained from an adult who was a healthcare worker with PCR-confirmed SARS-CoV-2 infection or an uninfected control (not recorded which). The specimen sequenced was whole blood. The V and J genes are TRBV29-1 and TRBJ2-3; D is perhaps TRBD2 (6 bases). The CDR3 is CSVGGGITDTQYF. CDR3 nucleotide sequence: TGCAGCGTTGGAGGCGGGATAACAGATACGCAGTATTTT.